This T cell receptor beta chain was retrieved from a study of T cell clonality in common variable immunodeficiency. Findings of the study overall: CVID patient heterogeneity limited repertoire-clinical complication correlations. Fewer deletions and N-nucleotide insertions were reportedly seen in common variable immunodeficiency TCR beta sequences.

Trimming cost V 8 bases and J 2 bases; bases outside gene matches: 8. Looked up from germline, CDR1 is DFQATT and CDR2 is SNEGSKA (reference sequence). CDR3 size: 13 residues. This clone was detected many times. Its matching antigen is unknown. Read sequence stops 3 residues before the CDR3 end, and the germline J gene provides the missing end. Equal genomic DNA amounts from CVID and control samples were sequenced. Repertoires were generated with immunoSEQ multiplex PCR, while TCRdb's copy carries only in-frame clones and drops some. The repertoire consists of around 34,000 clones, none detected only once.

The V and J genes are TRBV20-1 and TRBJ2-5; TRBD1 aligns across 7 bases. This TCR was sampled from a person aged 18 to 75 in good health. The sequencing sample was made of peripheral blood mononuclear cells. CDR3 sequence reads: CSQTGQRQETQYF. The sequenced CDR3 bases are TGCAGTCAGACAGGGCAGCGACAAGAGACC.